The 3 T cell receptor beta chains presented below share a single source sample, sequenced in a study of metastatic and nonmetastatic thyroid tumors. TCRdb ran MiXCR on the PCR reads. The sample includes some 69,000 clones, about 14% of them seen just once. Thyroid surgery was preceded by no treatment in any patient. Sequenced sample: blood. The source of these receptors is a male donor with papillary thyroid cancer or a benign thyroid nodule (not recorded which). Some clones in this sample may be carry-over from other donors' samples.

The chain is built from TRBV30 and TRBJ1-2, with 7 bases matching TRBD1. The length of the CDR3 is 15 residues. CDR1 GTSNPN and CDR2 SVGIG come from the germline V gene (reference sequence). V lost 6 bases and J lost 4; bases outside the gene matches: 14. The CDR3, as DNA: TGTGCCTGTATTCGACAGGGCCCGTCTTTCTATGGCTACACCTTC. This codes for CACIRQGPSFYGYTF.

Many counts were recorded for this clone. The V call is TRBV28, the J call TRBJ2-1; a weak D match, TRBD2 (6 bases). Looked up from germline, CDR1 is MDHEN and CDR2 is SYDVKM. The CDR3 runs 13 residues. V gave up 6 bases and J gave up 7 bases, with 13 bases separating them. CDR3 DNA: TGTGCCAGCAGAAAGCGGGTAGGAAATGAGCAGTTCTTC. As protein: CASRKRVGNEQFF.

This clone has at least ten counts. The gene calls are TRBV25-1 and TRBJ2-3, with no clear D. Germline-derived CDR1 and CDR2 are MGHDK and SYGVNS. This CDR3 is built from 15 residues. The V and J ends lost 4 bases and 2 bases respectively, with 13 bases between them. The CDR3 DNA is TGTGCCAGCAGTGCTAGTCAAAGACACACAGATACGCAGTATTTT. Translating gives CASSASQRHTDTQYF.